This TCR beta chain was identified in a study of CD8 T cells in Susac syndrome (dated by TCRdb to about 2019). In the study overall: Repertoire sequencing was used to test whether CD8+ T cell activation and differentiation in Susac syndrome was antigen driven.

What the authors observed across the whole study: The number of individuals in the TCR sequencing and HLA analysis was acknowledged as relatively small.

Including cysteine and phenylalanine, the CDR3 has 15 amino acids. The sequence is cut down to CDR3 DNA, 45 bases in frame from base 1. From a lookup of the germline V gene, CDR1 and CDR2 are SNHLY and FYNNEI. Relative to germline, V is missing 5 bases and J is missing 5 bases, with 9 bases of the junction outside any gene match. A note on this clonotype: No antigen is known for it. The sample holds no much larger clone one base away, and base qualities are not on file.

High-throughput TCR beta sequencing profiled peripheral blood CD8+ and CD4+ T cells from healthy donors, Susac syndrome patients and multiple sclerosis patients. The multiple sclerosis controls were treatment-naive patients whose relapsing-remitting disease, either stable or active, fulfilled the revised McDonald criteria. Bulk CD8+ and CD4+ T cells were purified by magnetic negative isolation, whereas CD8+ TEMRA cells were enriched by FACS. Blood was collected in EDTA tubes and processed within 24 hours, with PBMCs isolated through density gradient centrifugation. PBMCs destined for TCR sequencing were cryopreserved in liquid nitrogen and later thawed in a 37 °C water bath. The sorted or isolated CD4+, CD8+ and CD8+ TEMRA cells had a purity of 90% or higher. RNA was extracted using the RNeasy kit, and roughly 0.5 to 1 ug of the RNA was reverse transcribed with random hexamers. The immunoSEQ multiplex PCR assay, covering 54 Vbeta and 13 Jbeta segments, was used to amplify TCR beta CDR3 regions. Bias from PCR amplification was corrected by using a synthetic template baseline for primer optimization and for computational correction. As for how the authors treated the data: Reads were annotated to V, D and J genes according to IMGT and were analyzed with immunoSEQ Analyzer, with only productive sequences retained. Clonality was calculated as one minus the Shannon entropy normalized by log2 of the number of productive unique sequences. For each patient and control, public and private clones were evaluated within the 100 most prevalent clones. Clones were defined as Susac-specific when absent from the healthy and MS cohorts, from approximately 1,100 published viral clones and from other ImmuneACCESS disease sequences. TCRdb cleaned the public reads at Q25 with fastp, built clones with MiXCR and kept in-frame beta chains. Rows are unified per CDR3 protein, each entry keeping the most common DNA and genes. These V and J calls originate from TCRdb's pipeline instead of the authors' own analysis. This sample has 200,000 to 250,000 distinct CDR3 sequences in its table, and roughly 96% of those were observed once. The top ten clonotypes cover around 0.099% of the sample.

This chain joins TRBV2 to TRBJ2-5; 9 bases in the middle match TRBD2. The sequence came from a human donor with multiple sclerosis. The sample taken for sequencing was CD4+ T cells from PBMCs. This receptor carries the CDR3 CASSRSRGGVETQYF. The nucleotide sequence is TGTGCCAGCAGTCGATCGCGGGGGGGTGTTGAGACCCAGTACTTC.